This T cell receptor beta chain was observed in a study of long-term antiretroviral therapy in people with HIV. Study overall: Collection dates of the earliest samples fall about a decade before the 2015 immediate-ART recommendation.

The authors ran the immunoSEQ assay, v3.0, at survey level. The table came from immunoSEQ multiplex PCR; TCRdb's copy has only in-frame clones and leaves some out. Among some 36,000 clones, about 88% were seen once, and the ten largest hold about 4.6%. V shed 5 bases and J shed 0 bases, with 11 bases lying between them. Germline V gene data show CDR1 as SEHNR and CDR2 as FQNEAQ (reference sequence). CDR3 size: 15 residues. A word on this clone: Its antigen is as yet unknown.

Study-wide results and caveats: On ART adherence, viral resistance or therapy changes, no data were available.

Sequenced material: unsorted PBMCs, taken 2.8 years before starting antiretroviral therapy. The chain links TRBV7-9 to TRBJ2-1, with a weak D call TRBD2 (5 bases). This receptor was obtained from a woman aged 25 to 39 with HIV. CDR3 sequence: CASSQSGSSYNEQFF. The CDR3 DNA reads TGTGCCAGCAGCCAAAGCGGCTCCTCCTACAATGAGCAGTTCTTC.